This T cell receptor beta chain was obtained from a study of blood T cell repertoires in COVID-19. Germline V gives CDR1 PRHDT, CDR2 FYEKMQ (reference sequence). V was pared by 3 bases and J by 1 base, with 3 bases of the junction left unmatched. The CDR3 runs to 16 residues. Per the study methods: Amplification from reference gene primers served as the basis for estimated nucleated cell counts. This table comes from immunoSEQ multiplex PCR, and its TCRdb copy is limited to in-frame clones, with some not included. The V and J calls and clone size were taken over from that table, and D and trimming were inferred from the DNA. Seen here are around 150,000 clones, approximately 84% observed once, and the top ten hold 3% to 3.5%.

Sequenced input: PBMCs or T cells enriched from blood (not recorded which). This TCR was recovered from a woman aged 50 to 60 with acute COVID-19. The chain links TRBV13 to TRBJ2-2, with TRBD2 matching 9 bases. The CDR3 reads CASSFIAGENTGELFF. DNA for the CDR3: TGTGCCAGCAGCTTTATAGCGGGGGAGAACACCGGGGAGCTGTTTTTT.